This is a list of T cell receptor beta chains from one sample in a study of T cell clonotyping in hematopoietic cell transplantation. Using immunoSEQ multiplex PCR, the repertoire was profiled, and TCRdb retains in-frame clones only, with some absent. This table has 75,000 to 95,000 clones, around 96% appearing once. The input for sequencing was peripheral blood mononuclear cells, taken before stem cell transplant. The receptors derive from a woman aged 50 to 60 with acute myeloid leukemia. Some clones in this sample may be carry-over from other donors' samples. The CDR3 runs from the conserved cysteine through the conserved F or W. Each record gives: clone size, D gene, CDR3 length, J gene, V gene, CDR3 DNA, CDR3 protein. The D gene is left open where the match is weak. Some rows mark clone size as missing; the rest say once, few, many or name a class of expanded clone.

.,.,21,TRBJ2-6,TRBV23-1,TGCGCCAGCAGTCAAAAACGACTTCGACAAACCGCCTGCTCTGGGGCCAACGTCCTGACTTTC,CASSQKRLRQTACSGANVLTF
.,.,17,TRBJ2-3,TRBV5-1,TGCGCCAGCAGCTTGCAAGGAGGGATTGCATTCACAGATACGCAGTATTTT,CASSLQGGIAFTDTQYF
.,.,15,TRBJ2-3,TRBV7-3,TGTGCCAGCAGCTTCGGACGGGCGGGCACAGATACGCAGTATTTT,CASSFGRAGTDTQYF
.,TRBD1,16,TRBJ1-5,TRBV6-6,TGTGCCAGCAGGCCAACCTGGCAGGGGGAGCATCAGCCCCAGCATTTT,CASRPTWQGEHQPQHF
.,TRBD2,14,TRBJ2-7,TRBV7-9,TGTGCCAGCAGCTTTAGCGGGAGATCCCACGAGCAGTACTTC,CASSFSGRSHEQYF
.,.,16,TRBJ2-2,TRBV18,TGTGCCAGCTCACCCCTAGCGATCCGGAACACCGGGGAGCTGTTTTTT,CASSPLAIRNTGELFF
.,.,13,TRBJ2-5,TRBV5-1,TGCGCCAGCAGTTGGGGGGTTGGGGAGACCCAGTACTTC,CASSWGVGETQYF
.,.,14,TRBJ2-3,TRBV9,TGTGCCAGCAGCGTGGGAACTAGCACAGATACGCAGTATTTT,CASSVGTSTDTQYF
.,.,14,TRBJ1-1,TRBV7-2,TGTGCCAGCAGCTTAGGACGGAAGAACACTGAAGCTTTCTTT,CASSLGRKNTEAFF
.,.,15,TRBJ2-5,TRBV27,TGTGCCAGCAGTTTTGCCCGGGGCCCACAAGAGACCCAGTACTTC,CASSFARGPQETQYF
.,.,15,TRBJ1-5,TRBV2,TGTGCCAGCAGTGAATGGGACGGACGCAATCAGCCCCAGCATTTT,CASSEWDGRNQPQHF
.,.,14,TRBJ2-5,TRBV6-1,TGTGCCAGTATTGAATCCGGGAGACCCGAGACCCAGTACTTC,CASIESGRPETQYF
once,.,13,TRBJ1-1,TRBV25-1,TGTGCCAGCAGTGAATATGTAAACACTGAAGCTTTCTTT,CASSEYVNTEAFF
.,TRBD1,14,TRBJ2-7,TRBV11-2,TGTGCCAGCAGATCAGACAGGGGCTCCTACGAGCAGTACTTC,CASRSDRGSYEQYF
.,TRBD1,15,TRBJ1-3,TRBV5-4,TGTGCCAGCAGCTCAGGACAGGGTCCGGATGGCACCATATATTTT,CASSSGQGPDGTIYF
.,TRBD1,14,TRBJ1-5,TRBV28,TGTGCCAGCAGTAGACAGGGACGGCCTCAGCCCCAGCATTTT,CASSRQGRPQPQHF
.,TRBD1,14,TRBJ1-1,TRBV27,TGTGCCAGCAGCGCGACAGGGTGGAACACTGAAGCTTTCTTT,CASSATGWNTEAFF
.,.,13,TRBJ2-7,TRBV2,TGTGCCATACGGGACCGTACATCCTACGAGCAGTACTTC,CAIRDRTSYEQYF
.,.,13,TRBJ1-2,TRBV10-3,TGTGCCATCAGTGGTTCAGGGTTTCATGGCTACACCTTC,CAISGSGFHGYTF
.,.,15,TRBJ2-5,TRBV7-2,TGTGCCAGCAGCTTACAAACAGGGTCTTTCGAGACCCAGTACTTC,CASSLQTGSFETQYF
.,TRBD1,14,TRBJ2-7,TRBV6-5,TGTGCCAGCAGTTATCGACAGGGGGCCTACGAGCAGTACTTC,CASSYRQGAYEQYF
.,TRBD2,16,TRBJ2-5,TRBV9,TGTGCCAGCAGCCCTGGACTAGCGGGGTACCAAGAGACCCAGTACTTC,CASSPGLAGYQETQYF
.,.,13,TRBJ1-4,TRBV10-3,TGTGCCATCAGGGGCGTCTCTAATGAAAAACTGTTTTTT,CAIRGVSNEKLFF
.,TRBD1,15,TRBJ2-2,TRBV5-1,TGCGCCAGCAGCTGGACAGGGGCCTACAGCGGGGAGCTGTTTTTT,CASSWTGAYSGELFF
few,TRBD2,14,TRBJ2-7,TRBV7-8,TGTGCCAGCAGCCTACAGCGGGGTGTCTACGAGCAGTACTTC,CASSLQRGVYEQYF
.,.,14,TRBJ2-7,TRBV25-1,TGTGCCAGCAGTTCTCAAGGCCCAGGCTACGAGCAGTACTTC,CASSSQGPGYEQYF
.,TRBD1,19,TRBJ1-4,TRBV9,TGTGCCAGCAGCGTAGCGAGGACAGGGGACTCGGCAACTAATGAAAAACTGTTTTTT,CASSVARTGDSATNEKLFF
.,TRBD2,19,TRBJ2-3,TRBV7-3,TGTGCCAGCAGCTTAACTGGGTCTGGTCTAGCGGGCGGGGTTAGTACGCAGTATTTT,CASSLTGSGLAGGVSTQYF
few,.,15,TRBJ2-1,TRBV11-3,TGTGCCAGCAGTCGGAGCGGTGAGGGTGTCAATGAGCAGTTCTTC,CASSRSGEGVNEQFF
.,.,17,TRBJ2-7,TRBV14,TGTGCCAGCAGCTCCCTGCAGTTGGGGCGCCTAGGGTACGAGCAGTACTTC,CASSSLQLGRLGYEQYF
.,TRBD1,13,TRBJ1-2,TRBV19,TGTGCCAGTAGTAAACAGGGGAAGGATGGCTACACCTTC,CASSKQGKDGYTF
.,.,12,TRBJ2-7,TRBV15,TGTGCCACCAGCAGAGAATCCTACGAGCAGTACTTC,CATSRESYEQYF